One sample yielded the 28 T cell receptor beta chains listed below, sequenced in a study of vaccination effects on CD4 cells after COVID-19. These receptors are not linked to any known antigen. The culture ran for around nine days before CD4+ T cells were isolated. Two doses of BNT162b2 or mRNA-1273 vaccine were administered to participants. The assay was immunoSEQ multiplex PCR, and TCRdb's table has in-frame clones only and misses some. Of 40,000 to 45,000 clones listed, about two thirds were seen once; the top ten hold 7% to 8%. The sample consisted of CD4+ T cells from PBMCs cultured without peptide, taken after COVID-19 vaccination. Receptors originate from a human donor who received a COVID-19 vaccine.

The chain uses TRBV27 and TRBJ1-5; D perhaps matches TRBD1 (5 bases). This CDR3 has 14 residues. Deletions cut 2 bases from V and 7 bases from J, with 12 bases between. Germline lookup yields CDR1 MNHEY and CDR2 SMNVEV (reference sequence). CDR3 loop: CASSLISGGQPQHF. DNA for the CDR3: TGTGCCAGCAGTTTAATTTCGGGGGGGCAGCCCCAGCATTTT.

The count of this clone is one. The CDR3 reads CASSWQLYNEQFF. CDR3 nucleotide sequence: TGTGCCAGCAGTTGGCAGTTATACAATGAGCAGTTCTTC. V gene TRBV28 combines with J gene TRBJ2-1; unclear D gene. CDR1 MDHEN and CDR2 SYDVKM come from the germline V gene. V dropped 4 bases and J dropped 4 bases, with 8 bases sitting between them. This CDR3 has 13 residues. The whole variable domain, remainder taken from reference TRBV28 and TRBJ2-1, is DVKVTQSSRYLVKRTGEKVFLECVQDMDHENMFWYRQDPGLGLRLIYFSYDVKMKEKGDIPEGYSVSREKKERFSLILESASTNQTSMYLCASSWQLYNEQFFGPGTRLTVL.

The V gene is TRBV20-1, the J gene TRBJ1-6, with D maybe TRBD1 (5 bases). The germline V gene has CDR1 DFQATT and CDR2 SNEGSKA (reference sequence). Trimming removed 3 bases at V and 9 bases at J, with 12 bases between. This CDR3 has 13 residues. CDR3 in DNA: TGCAGTGCTAGTTACCAGGGAGTTTCACCCCTCCACTTT. It codes for CSASYQGVSPLHF.

A few counts support this clone. The J gene is TRBJ2-1, the V gene TRBV7-9, with 7 bases that match TRBD2. The CDR3 consists of 16 residues. Germline CDR1 is SEHNR and CDR2 is FQNEAQ (reference sequence). Losses at the gene ends were 8 bases for V and 3 bases for J; bases not matched to a gene: 13. The CDR3 DNA sequence: TGTGCCAGCCGGCGCGAGAGGGTAGCGGGCTACAATGAGCAGTTCTTC. It is translated as CASRRERVAGYNEQFF.

In DNA form, the CDR3 reads TGTGCCAGTAATACAGGGGCTAAGCGGGAGACCCAGTACTTC. Translation gives CASNTGAKRETQYF. The chain is built from TRBV19 and TRBJ2-5; 7 bases match TRBD1. The CDR3 runs to 14 residues. The V segment lost 7 bases and the J segment 5 bases; nucleotides outside the gene matches: 10. Germline V gene lookup returns CDR1 LNHDA and CDR2 SQIVND (reference sequence).

V usage is TRBV3-1 (or the pseudogene TRBV3-2) and J usage is TRBJ2-3; D possibly matches TRBD1 or TRBD2 (6 bases each). The V gene lost 2 bases and the J gene lost 6 bases, with 30 bases spanning the gap. Per germline, CDR1 LGHDT and CDR2 YNNKEL (reference sequence). The CDR3 consists of 20 residues. In DNA, the CDR3 is TGTGCCAGCAGCCAAACTCTCCCGGTTTGGGGGGCCTCCCTATTGGATACGCAGTATTTT. Protein product: CASSQTLPVWGASLLDTQYF.

The chain combines TRBV7-8 with TRBJ2-4; perhaps TRBD2 as D (5 bases). Germline-derived CDR1 and CDR2 are SGHVS and FQNEAQ. Trimming left V 5 bases short and J 6 bases short, with 11 bases between. CDR3 size: 13 residues. The CDR3: CASSNRGGNIQYF. The DNA for the CDR3 is TGTGCCAGCAGCAATCGAGGAGGAAACATTCAGTACTTC.

The J gene is TRBJ1-3, the V gene TRBV30; the D gene is possibly TRBD1 (5 bases). V shed 4 bases and J shed 0 bases, with 10 bases lying between them. Germline assignment: CDR1 GTSNPN and CDR2 SVGIG (reference sequence). CDR3 length equals 14 residues. The CDR3: CAWTPGYSGNTIYF. The CDR3 bases are TGTGCCTGGACCCCAGGGTACTCTGGAAACACCATATATTTT.

In this sample, this clone turned up once. The J gene is TRBJ1-2, the V gene TRBV7-9; TRBD1 aligns across 7 bases. The V segment lost 4 bases and the J segment 2 bases; nucleotides outside the gene matches: 7. There are 15 residues in the CDR3. Germline loops: CDR1 SEHNR, CDR2 FQNEAQ (reference sequence). The CDR3 DNA reads TGTGCCAGCAGCTCACGGACAGGAGAAAACTATGGCTACACCTTC. Translated, it gives CASSSRTGENYGYTF.

The count of this clone is one. The chain joins TRBV12-3 or TRBV12-4 to TRBJ2-1, with D unresolved. This CDR3 has 13 residues. V dropped 3 bases and J dropped 6 bases, with 9 bases sitting between them. CDR3 region: CASSFRRLNEQFF. The DNA of the CDR3 is TGTGCCAGCAGTTTTAGGCGTCTCAATGAGCAGTTCTTC.

This chain links TRBV5-1 with TRBJ2-1, with D tentatively TRBD2 (6 bases). V lost 1 base to trimming and J lost 5 bases, with 19 bases between them. The CDR3 is 17 amino acids. The germline CDR1 and CDR2 sequences are SGHRS and YFSETQ. CDR3 nucleotides: TGCGCCAGCAGCTTGAGGTTGGAGGGTTGGGGAGACAATGAGCAGTTCTTC. Translated, it gives CASSLRLEGWGDNEQFF. Drawing the rest from reference TRBV5-1 and TRBJ2-1, the complete variable domain is KAGVTQTPRYLIKTRGQQVTLSCSPISGHRSVSWYQQTPGQGLQFLFEYFSETQRNKGNFPGRFSGRQFSNSRSEMNVSTLELGDSALYLCASSLRLEGWGDNEQFFGPGTRLTVL.

This chain joins TRBV6-5 and TRBJ1-3, with TRBD1 as a possible D gene (5 bases). The CDR3 length is 13 residues. Germline assignment: CDR1 MNHEY and CDR2 SVGAGI. V lost 4 bases to trimming and J lost 2 bases, with 6 bases between them. The CDR3 DNA reads as TGTGCCAGCAGTTGGGGGGCTGGAAACACCATATATTTT. As protein: CASSWGAGNTIYF.

The rearrangement joins TRBV6-5 to TRBJ2-1; a possible D gene is TRBD1 (5 bases). Germline assignment: CDR1 MNHEY and CDR2 SVGAGI. This CDR3 is built from 15 residues. The V and J ends lost 3 bases and 6 bases respectively, with 15 bases between them. For the CDR3, the DNA is TGTGCCAGCAGTTATCAAACAGGTCCCTTCAATGAGCAGTTCTTC. It encodes CASSYQTGPFNEQFF.

J is TRBJ2-6 and V is TRBV10-2; D is tentatively TRBD1 or TRBD2 (6 bases each). Germline loops: CDR1 WSHSY, CDR2 SAAADI. Trimming removed 5 bases at V and 0 bases at J, with 14 bases between. The CDR3 has 17 amino acids. The CDR3 spells CASSRGPMVSGANVLTF. CDR3 bases: TGCGCCAGCAGTCGGGGGCCGATGGTCTCTGGGGCCAACGTCCTGACTTTC.

The rearrangement joins TRBV11-2 to TRBJ2-2; 9 nucleotides match TRBD2. Germline V lookup: CDR1 SGHAT, CDR2 FQNNGV. The CDR3 sequence is 19 residues long. The J segment lost 0 bases and the V segment lost 2 bases, leaving 10 bases of the junction unmatched. This CDR3 reads CASSLRGGGAAPNTGELFF. The CDR3 DNA reads TGTGCCAGCAGCTTAAGGGGCGGGGGGGCGGCACCGAACACCGGGGAGCTGTTTTTT.

The chain combines TRBV11-3 with TRBJ1-1; possibly TRBD1 for D (5 bases). CDR1 is SGHNT and CDR2 is YENEEA in the germline V gene. The germline V and J ends were trimmed by 2 bases and 4 bases, with 8 bases remaining between them. The CDR3 runs to 13 residues. As DNA, the CDR3 is TGTGCCAGCAGCTTATGGGGGGGCACTGAAGCTTTCTTT. Amino acids: CASSLWGGTEAFF.

The rearrangement links TRBV3-1 (or the pseudogene TRBV3-2) to TRBJ2-3, with a tentative D call TRBD2 (5 bases). Germline V gives CDR1 LGHDT, CDR2 YNNKEL (reference sequence). V was cut by 4 bases and J by 0 bases, with 14 bases left in between. There are 16 residues in the CDR3. The CDR3 nucleotides read TGTGCCAGCAGCCCACGAGGGATGACTAGCACAGATACGCAGTATTTT. Protein: CASSPRGMTSTDTQYF.

The V and J genes are TRBV19 and TRBJ1-2; no definite D call. Germline V gene data show CDR1 as LNHDA and CDR2 as SQIVND (reference sequence). The CDR3 runs 13 residues. V lost 3 bases and J 4 bases, leaving 9 bases between the germline ends. The CDR3 protein is CASSIDGSYGYTF. CDR3 coding DNA: TGTGCCAGTAGTATTGACGGTAGCTATGGCTACACCTTC.

The chain couples TRBV29-1 to TRBJ1-1; possibly TRBD1 for D (5 bases). V was trimmed by 4 bases and J by 3 bases, leaving 12 bases between them. Per the germline V gene, CDR1 is SQVTM and CDR2 is ANQGSEA. The length of the CDR3 is 13 residues. CDR3 in DNA: TGCAGCGTTGCAGTCAGGGCTGACACTGAAGCTTTCTTT. Amino acids: CSVAVRADTEAFF.

This chain joins TRBV5-6 and TRBJ1-4; TRBD1 matches 8 bases. With 4 bases clipped from V and 5 bases from J, the junction kept 7 bases outside the gene matches. CDR1 and CDR2 (germline): SGHDT, YYEEEE. CDR3 length: 15 residues. CDR3 bases: TGTGCCAGCAGCGGGCGCAGGGGGCGCAATGAAAAACTGTTTTTT. Its protein product is CASSGRRGRNEKLFF.

The chain combines TRBV6-7 with TRBJ2-7; D not certain. TRBV6-7 is identified as an open reading frame with a role that is uncertain. The CDR3 is made up of 12 amino acids. Trimming removed 5 bases from V and 1 base from J, with 6 bases in between. CDR3 in amino acids: CASSNLSYEQYF. As DNA, the CDR3 is TGTGCCAGCAGTAACTTGTCCTACGAGCAGTACTTC.

The rearrangement uses TRBV18 and TRBJ1-2; no definite D call. This CDR3 contains 14 residues. In germline, CDR1 is KGHSH, CDR2 LQKENI. V lost 0 bases and J lost 2, with 7 bases in between. The CDR3 DNA follows: TGTGCCAGCTCACCACCGAACACGAACTATGGCTACACCTTC. It is translated as CASSPPNTNYGYTF.

The chain recombines TRBV2 with TRBJ1-2; 7 bases match TRBD1. The trim removed 4 bases at V and 6 bases at J, leaving 11 bases unmatched. The CDR3 runs to 15 residues. CDR1 is SNHLY, CDR2 FYNNEI, per germline. The CDR3 here is CASSANFGTGDGYTF. CDR3 sequence (DNA): TGTGCCAGCAGTGCCAACTTTGGAACAGGGGATGGCTACACCTTC.

V usage is TRBV5-1 and J usage is TRBJ2-3, with TRBD2 identical over 9 bases. The germline gives CDR1 SGHRS, CDR2 YFSETQ. V shed 0 bases, J shed 0 bases, and the junction held 2 bases outside the gene matches. The CDR3 is 16 amino acids. CDR3 protein: CASSLATSGSTDTQYF. CDR3 sequence (DNA): TGCGCCAGCAGCTTGGCGACTAGCGGAAGCACAGATACGCAGTATTTT.

This clone is medium-sized (0.01 to 0.1%) within its sample. CDR3 residues: CASRLGTMNTEAFF. The CDR3 DNA reads as TGTGCCAGTAGACTTGGCACAATGAACACTGAAGCTTTCTTT. J is TRBJ1-1 and V is TRBV19; D unresolved. The V end lost 6 bases, the J end lost 0 bases, and 11 bases lay between the germline ends. The CDR3 length is 14 residues. Per germline, CDR1 LNHDA and CDR2 SQIVND (reference sequence).

This clone occurred once. This sequence joins TRBV24-1 and TRBJ1-2; D is ambiguous. CDR3 length: 12 residues. Trimming removed 3 bases at V and 7 bases at J, with 8 bases between. CDR1 is KGHDR and CDR2 is SFDVKD in the germline V gene. CDR3 sequence reads: CATSDGKVGYTF. CDR3 in DNA: TGTGCCACCAGTGATGGTAAGGTTGGCTACACCTTC.

This clone was observed once. This chain's CDR3 is CASSESGRTGGNEQFF. CDR3 sequence (DNA): TGCGCCAGCAGTGAGTCAGGCCGAACTGGTGGGAATGAGCAGTTCTTC. This chain joins TRBV10-2 and TRBJ2-1; no reliable D call. Trimming took off 0 bases at V and 7 bases at J, with 16 bases between the two ends. Per the germline V gene, CDR1 is WSHSY and CDR2 is SAAADI. The CDR3 runs 16 residues.

V usage is TRBV19 and J usage is TRBJ2-3, with D possibly TRBD1 on 6 matching bases. V lost 7 bases and J lost 2, with 10 bases in between. The CDR3 has 13 amino acids. CDR1 and CDR2 (germline): LNHDA, SQIVND (reference sequence). This chain's CDR3 is CASMRDTTDTQYF. In DNA, the CDR3 is TGTGCCAGTATGAGGGACACCACAGATACGCAGTATTTT.